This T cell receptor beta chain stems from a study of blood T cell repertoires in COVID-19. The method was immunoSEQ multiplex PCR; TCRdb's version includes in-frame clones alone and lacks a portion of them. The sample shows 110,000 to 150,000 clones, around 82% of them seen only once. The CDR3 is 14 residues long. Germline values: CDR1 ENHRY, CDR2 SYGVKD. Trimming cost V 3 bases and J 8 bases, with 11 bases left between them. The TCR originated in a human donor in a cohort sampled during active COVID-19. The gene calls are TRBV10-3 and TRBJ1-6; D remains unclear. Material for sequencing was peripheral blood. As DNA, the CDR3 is TGTGCCATCAGTGATATCAGCGGCTATTCACCCCTCCACTTT. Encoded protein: CAISDISGYSPLHF.